These 11 T cell receptor beta chains were all obtained from the same sample, sequenced in a study of T cell clonotyping in hematopoietic cell transplantation. Assay used: immunoSEQ multiplex PCR; TCRdb lists only in-frame clones, some missing. The sample contains approximately 44,000 clones, approximately 95% of which appear only once. The sample comprised peripheral blood mononuclear cells. These receptors came from a man in his thirties or forties in good health. Some clones in this sample may be carry-over from other donors' samples.

This clone was counted once. The CDR3 here is CASSTTGGNTGELFF. CDR3 nucleotide sequence: TGTGCCAGCAGTACCACAGGGGGGAACACCGGGGAGCTGTTTTTT. The chain joins TRBV6-6 to TRBJ2-2, with 8 bases lining up with TRBD1. V gave up 5 bases and J gave up 1 base; unmatched junction bases: 3. The germline CDR1 and CDR2 sequences are MNHNY and SVGAGI (reference sequence). The CDR3 spans 15 residues.

V is TRBV12-5 and J is TRBJ2-2; weak D call: TRBD2 (6 bases). The ends were cut back, 8 bases at V and 4 bases at J, with 11 bases in the middle. The CDR3 runs to 13 residues. Germline V gene lookup returns CDR1 LGHNT and CDR2 FRNRAP. The CDR3 DNA sequence: TGTGCTAGTACCCGGGAGTTCACCGGGGAGCTGTTTTTT. It codes for CASTREFTGELFF.

The V and J genes are TRBV5-6 and TRBJ1-2; D is unclear. The CDR3 covers 11 residues. Trimming shortened V by 0 bases and J by 3 bases, and 0 bases separated the two germline ends. CDR1 SGHDT and CDR2 YYEEEE come from the germline V gene. This CDR3 is CASSLDYGYTF. Written as DNA, the CDR3 is TGTGCCAGCAGCTTGGACTATGGCTACACCTTC.

V and J are TRBV29-1 and TRBJ1-1; possibly TRBD1 for D (5 bases). V was shortened by 7 bases and J by 1 base, with 10 bases between the two germline ends. Germline V gene data show CDR1 as SQVTM and CDR2 as ANQGSEA. This CDR3 contains 12 residues. The CDR3 sequence is CSADTGNTEAFF. The DNA for the CDR3 is TGCAGCGCTGATACAGGGAACACTGAAGCTTTCTTT.

The rearrangement uses TRBV11-2 and TRBJ2-2; 10 bases map to TRBD2. Germline V gene lookup returns CDR1 SGHAT and CDR2 FQNNGV. Trimming cost V 1 base and J 4 bases; bases outside gene matches: 0. The CDR3 is made up of 15 amino acids. The DNA of the CDR3 is TGTGCCAGCAGCTTAGGACTAGCGGGCACCGGGGAGCTGTTTTTT. Translation: CASSLGLAGTGELFF. Filled out from reference TRBV11-2 and TRBJ2-2, the complete variable domain reads EAGVAQSPRYKIIEKRQSVAFWCNPISGHATLYWYQQILGQGPKLLIQFQNNGVVDDSQLPKDRFSAERLKGVDSTLKIQPAKLEDSAVYLCASSLGLAGTGELFFGEGSRLTVL.

The V gene is TRBV7-3, the J gene TRBJ1-1, with TRBD1 identical over 11 bases. The CDR3 is 17 amino acids. Germline loops: CDR1 SGHTA, CDR2 FQGTGA. V shed 2 bases and J 4 bases; nucleotides not matched to a gene: 9. This CDR3 is CASSLGVAGTGGTEAFF. CDR3 nucleotide sequence: TGTGCCAGCAGCTTAGGAGTTGCAGGGACAGGGGGCACTGAAGCTTTCTTT.

V and J are TRBV9 and TRBJ2-7; possibly TRBD1 for D (7 bases). V gave up 0 bases and J gave up 3 bases, with 19 bases separating them. The CDR3 totals 17 residues. The germline V gene encodes CDR1 SGDLS and CDR2 YYNGEE. The chain's CDR3 is CASSVASGDSPYYEQYF. The CDR3 coding sequence is TGTGCCAGCAGCGTAGCCTCGGGGGACAGCCCGTACTACGAGCAGTACTTC.

This chain links TRBV7-6 with TRBJ2-7; no clear D gene. Trimming cost V 4 bases and J 0 bases, with 7 bases left between them. This CDR3 is 13 amino acids long. Germline CDR1 reads SGHVS; CDR2 reads FNYEAQ. CDR3 coding DNA: TGTGCCAGCAGCTCCGTGAGCTCCTACGAGCAGTACTTC. It codes for CASSSVSSYEQYF. Full variable domain (remainder filled in from reference TRBV7-6 and TRBJ2-7): GAGVSQSPRYKVTKRGQDVALRCDPISGHVSLYWYRQALGQGPEFLTYFNYEAQQDKSGLPNDRFSAERPEGSISTLTIQRTEQRDSAMYRCASSSVSSYEQYFGPGTRLTVT.

This chain uses TRBV5-5 with TRBJ1-2; 9 nucleotides line up with TRBD1. The V gene end was trimmed by 2 bases and the J gene end by 8 bases; junction bases not matched to a gene: 10. CDR1 is SGHKS, CDR2 YYEKEE, per germline (reference sequence). The CDR3 extends over 15 amino acids. CDR3 bases: TGTGCCAGCAGCTTCGGGACAGGGAGTGTGGGAGGCTACACCTTC. Residues: CASSFGTGSVGGYTF.

This sequence joins TRBV9 and TRBJ2-5; TRBD1 aligns across 10 bases. V was clipped by 0 bases and J by 5 bases; unmatched bases: 10. There are 17 residues in the CDR3. CDR1 is SGDLS and CDR2 is YYNGEE in the germline V gene. As DNA, the CDR3 is TGTGCCAGCAGCGTAGGTGGGACAGGGGATCCCTGGGAGACCCAGTACTTC. This gives the protein CASSVGGTGDPWETQYF.

The chain recombines TRBV21-1 with TRBJ2-7. TRBV21-1 constitutes a pseudogene. The CDR3 spans 17 residues. The CDR3 DNA reads as TGTGCCAGCAGCAAAGTTCCCCGTGGGGGGCTAGAGGGCGAGCAGTACTTC. It is translated as CASSKVPRGGLEGEQYF.